This TCR beta chain is from a study of CD8+ T cells in alopecia areata. This clone came up a few times. Its antigen is currently unknown. As to treatment: oral pan-JAK inhibitor, 5-10 mg twice daily. Findings of the study overall: Amid tofacitinib therapy, many expanded lesional clones stayed present in scalp and blood.

Germline values: CDR1 SGHRS, CDR2 YFSETQ. The CDR3 has 14 amino acids. With 4 bases removed from V and 2 bases from J, the gap between germline ends came to 13 bases. As the sequencing template, cDNA was produced by extracting RNA and reverse transcribing it. Data came from immunoSEQ multiplex PCR; TCRdb stores just in-frame clones and leaves some out. This sample has more than 150,000 clones; around 50% occur once, and the top ten carry roughly 12%. This chain connects TRBV5-1 to TRBJ2-7; a weak D match, TRBD1 (7 bases). The material sequenced was CD8+ T cells sorted from blood, taken at week 24, from a patient treated with tofacitinib. The clonotype originates from a human donor with alopecia areata. DNA of the CDR3: TGCGCCAGCAGCGCCGGCGGGACAGCCTACGAGCAGTACTTC. Translating gives CASSAGGTAYEQYF.